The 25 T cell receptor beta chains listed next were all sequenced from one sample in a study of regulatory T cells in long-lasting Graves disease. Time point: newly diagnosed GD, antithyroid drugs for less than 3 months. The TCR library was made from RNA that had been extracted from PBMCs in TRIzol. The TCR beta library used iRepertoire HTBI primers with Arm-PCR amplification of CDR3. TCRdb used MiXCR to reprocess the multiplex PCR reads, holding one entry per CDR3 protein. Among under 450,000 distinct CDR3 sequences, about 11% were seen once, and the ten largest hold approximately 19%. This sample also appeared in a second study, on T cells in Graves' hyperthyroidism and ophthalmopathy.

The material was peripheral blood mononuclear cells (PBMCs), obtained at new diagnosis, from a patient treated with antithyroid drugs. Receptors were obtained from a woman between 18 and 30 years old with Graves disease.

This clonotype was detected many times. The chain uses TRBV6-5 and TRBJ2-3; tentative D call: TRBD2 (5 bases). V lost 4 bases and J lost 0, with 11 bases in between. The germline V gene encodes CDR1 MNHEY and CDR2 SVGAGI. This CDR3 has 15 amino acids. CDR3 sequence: CASSSRVTSTDTQYF. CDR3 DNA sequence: TGTGCCAGCAGTTCGAGGGTTACTAGCACAGATACGCAGTATTTT.

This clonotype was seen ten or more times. CDR3 loop: CSARDSTHPGAETQYF. CDR3 nucleotides: TGCAGTGCTAGAGATTCGACGCACCCGGGGGCGGAGACCCAGTACTTC. The rearrangement uses TRBV20-1 and TRBJ2-5, with D perhaps being TRBD1 or TRBD2 (6 bases each). Trimming shortened V by 0 bases and J by 5 bases, and 19 bases separated the two germline ends. CDR1 and CDR2 (germline): DFQATT, SNEGSKA (reference sequence). The CDR3 is made up of 16 amino acids.

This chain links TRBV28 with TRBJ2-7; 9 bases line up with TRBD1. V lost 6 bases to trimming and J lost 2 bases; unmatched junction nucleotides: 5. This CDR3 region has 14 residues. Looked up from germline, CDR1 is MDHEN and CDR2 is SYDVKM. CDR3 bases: TGTGCCAGCAGCAGCGGGACAGGGACCTACGAGCAGTACTTC. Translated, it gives CASSSGTGTYEQYF.

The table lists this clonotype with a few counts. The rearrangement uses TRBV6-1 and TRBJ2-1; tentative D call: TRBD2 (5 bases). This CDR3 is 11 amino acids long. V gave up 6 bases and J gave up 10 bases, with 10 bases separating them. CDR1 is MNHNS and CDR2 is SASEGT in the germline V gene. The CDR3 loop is CASRAGEEQFF. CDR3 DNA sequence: TGTGCCAGCAGGGCGGGCGAAGAGCAGTTCTTC.

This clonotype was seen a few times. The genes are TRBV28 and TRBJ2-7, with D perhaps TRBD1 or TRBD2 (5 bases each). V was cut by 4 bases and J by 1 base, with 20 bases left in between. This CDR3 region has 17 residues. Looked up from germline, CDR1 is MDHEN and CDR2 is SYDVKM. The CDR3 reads CASSSFGGSPRSYEQYV. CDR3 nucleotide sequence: TGTGCCAGCAGTTCTTTTGGGGGTTCTCCCCGTTCCTACGAGCAGTACGTC.

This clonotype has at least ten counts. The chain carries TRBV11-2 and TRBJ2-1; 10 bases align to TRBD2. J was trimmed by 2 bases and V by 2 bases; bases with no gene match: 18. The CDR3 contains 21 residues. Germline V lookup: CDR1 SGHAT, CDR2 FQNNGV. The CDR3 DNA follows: TGTGCCAGCAGCTTAAGGCTAGCGGGAGTCTCTCCCTTAGATACCTACAATGAGCAGTTCTTC. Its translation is CASSLRLAGVSPLDTYNEQFF.

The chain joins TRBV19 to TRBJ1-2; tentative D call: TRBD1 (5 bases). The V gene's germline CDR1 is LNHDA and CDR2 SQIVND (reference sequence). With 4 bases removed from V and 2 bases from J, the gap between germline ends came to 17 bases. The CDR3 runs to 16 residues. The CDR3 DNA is TGTGCCAGTAGTACCGGGACGCAAATGCTAAACTATGGCTACACCTTC. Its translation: CASSTGTQMLNYGYTF. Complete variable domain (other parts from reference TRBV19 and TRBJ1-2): DGGITQSPKYLFRKEGQNVTLSCEQNLNHDAMYWYRQDPGQGLRLIYYSQIVNDFQKGDIAEGYSVSREKKESFPLTVTSAQKNPTAFYLCASSTGTQMLNYGYTFGSGTRLTVV.

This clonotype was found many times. In DNA form, the CDR3 reads TGCGCCAGCAGCCAAGTGGGCGGTGGTAGCGGAATCACAGATACGCAGTATTTT. Its translation: CASSQVGGGSGITDTQYF. This chain joins TRBV4-1 and TRBJ2-3, with D maybe TRBD2 (6 bases). The germline V and J ends were trimmed by 1 base and 2 bases, with 19 bases remaining between them. Germline assignment: CDR1 MGHRA and CDR2 YSYEKL. CDR3 length: 18 residues.

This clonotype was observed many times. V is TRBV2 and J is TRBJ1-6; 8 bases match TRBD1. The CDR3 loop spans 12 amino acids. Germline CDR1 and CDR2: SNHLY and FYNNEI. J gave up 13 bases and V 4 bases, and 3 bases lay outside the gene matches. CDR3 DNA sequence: TGTGCCAGCAGTGTGTCAGGGGGCCCCCTCCACTTT. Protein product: CASSVSGGPLHF.

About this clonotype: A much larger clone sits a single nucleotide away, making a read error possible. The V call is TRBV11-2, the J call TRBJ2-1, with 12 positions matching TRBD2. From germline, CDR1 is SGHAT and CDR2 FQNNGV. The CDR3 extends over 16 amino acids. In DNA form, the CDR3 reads TGTGCCAGCAGCTTAATCAGACTAGCGGGAGAGAATGGGCAGTTCTTC. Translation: CASSLIRLAGENGQFF.

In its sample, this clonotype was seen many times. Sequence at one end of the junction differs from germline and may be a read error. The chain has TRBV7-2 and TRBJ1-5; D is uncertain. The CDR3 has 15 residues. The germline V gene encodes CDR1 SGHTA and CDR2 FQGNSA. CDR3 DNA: TGTGCCAGCAGCCCGGATAATCCGAGCAGTCAGCCCCAGCATTTT. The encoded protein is CASSPDNPSSQPQHF.

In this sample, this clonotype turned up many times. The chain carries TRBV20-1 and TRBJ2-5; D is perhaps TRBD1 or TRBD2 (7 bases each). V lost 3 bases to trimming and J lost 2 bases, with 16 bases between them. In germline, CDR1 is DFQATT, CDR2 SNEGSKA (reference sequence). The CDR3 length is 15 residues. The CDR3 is CSASARGGGQETQYF. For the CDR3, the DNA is TGCAGTGCTAGTGCCAGGGGGGGGGGACAAGAGACCCAGTACTTC.

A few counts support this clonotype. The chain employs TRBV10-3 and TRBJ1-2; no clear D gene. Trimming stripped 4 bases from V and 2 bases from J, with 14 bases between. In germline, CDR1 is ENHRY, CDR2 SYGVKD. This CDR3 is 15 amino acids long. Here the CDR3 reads CAISVSQMGNYGYTF. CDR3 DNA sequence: TGTGCCATCAGTGTATCGCAGATGGGAAACTATGGCTACACCTTC.

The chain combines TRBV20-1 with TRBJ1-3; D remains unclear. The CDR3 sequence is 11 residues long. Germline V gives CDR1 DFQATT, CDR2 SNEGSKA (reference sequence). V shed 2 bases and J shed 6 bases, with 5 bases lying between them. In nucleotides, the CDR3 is TGCAGTGCTAGACGGCTAAACACCATATATTTT. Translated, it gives CSARRLNTIYF.

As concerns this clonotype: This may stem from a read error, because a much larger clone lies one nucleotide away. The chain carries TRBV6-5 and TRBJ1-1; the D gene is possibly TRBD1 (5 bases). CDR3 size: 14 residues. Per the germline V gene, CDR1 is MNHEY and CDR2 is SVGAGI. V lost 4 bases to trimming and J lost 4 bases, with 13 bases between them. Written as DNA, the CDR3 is TGTGCCAGCAGTTGCGATTGGGGCTTCACTGAAGCTTTCTTT. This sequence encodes CASSCDWGFTEAFF.

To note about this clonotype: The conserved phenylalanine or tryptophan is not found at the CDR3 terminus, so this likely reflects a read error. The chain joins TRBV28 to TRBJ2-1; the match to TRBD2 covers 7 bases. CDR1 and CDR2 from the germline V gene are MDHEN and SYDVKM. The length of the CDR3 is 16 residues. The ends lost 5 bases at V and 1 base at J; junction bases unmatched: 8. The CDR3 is CASSPILGGSYNEQFS. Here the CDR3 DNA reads TGTGCCAGCAGTCCCATCTTGGGGGGGTCCTACAATGAGCAGTTCTCC.

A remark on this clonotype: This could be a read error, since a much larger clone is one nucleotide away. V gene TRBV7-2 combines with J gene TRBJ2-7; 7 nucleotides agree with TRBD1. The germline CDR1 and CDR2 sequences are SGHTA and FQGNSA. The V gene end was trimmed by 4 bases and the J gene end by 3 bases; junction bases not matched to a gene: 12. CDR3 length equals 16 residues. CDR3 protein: CASSSPRDSQFYEQYF. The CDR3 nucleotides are TGTGCCAGCAGCTCACCCCGGGACAGCCAATTCTACGAGCAGTACTTC.

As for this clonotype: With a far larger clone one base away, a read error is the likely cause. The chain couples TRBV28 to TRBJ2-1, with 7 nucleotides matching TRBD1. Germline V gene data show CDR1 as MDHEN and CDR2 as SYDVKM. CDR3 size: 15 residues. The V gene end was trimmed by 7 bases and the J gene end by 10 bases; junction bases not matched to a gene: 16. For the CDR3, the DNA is TGTGCCAGCACCGACGACAGGGCAGTGACCTACGAGCAGTTCTTC. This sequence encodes CASTDDRAVTYEQFF.

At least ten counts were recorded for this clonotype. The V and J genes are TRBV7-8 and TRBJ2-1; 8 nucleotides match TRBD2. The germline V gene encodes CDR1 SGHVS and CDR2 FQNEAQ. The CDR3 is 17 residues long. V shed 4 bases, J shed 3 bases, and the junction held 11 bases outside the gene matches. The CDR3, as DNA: TGTGCCAGCAGCTCCCCTCCAGCGGGGGTTTTCTACAATGAGCAGTTCTTC. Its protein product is CASSSPPAGVFYNEQFF.

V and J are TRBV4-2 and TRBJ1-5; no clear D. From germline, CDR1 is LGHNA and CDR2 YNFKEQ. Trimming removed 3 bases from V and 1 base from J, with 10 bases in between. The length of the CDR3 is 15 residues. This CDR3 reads CASSQGVGSNQPQHF. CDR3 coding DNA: TGTGCCAGCAGCCAGGGAGTAGGCAGCAATCAGCCCCAGCATTTT.

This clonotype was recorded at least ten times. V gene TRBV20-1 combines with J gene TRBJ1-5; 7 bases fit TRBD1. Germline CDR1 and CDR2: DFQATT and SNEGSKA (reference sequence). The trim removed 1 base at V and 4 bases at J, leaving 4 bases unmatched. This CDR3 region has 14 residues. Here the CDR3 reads CSARVGTANQPQHF. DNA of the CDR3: TGCAGTGCTAGAGTAGGGACAGCTAATCAGCCCCAGCATTTT.

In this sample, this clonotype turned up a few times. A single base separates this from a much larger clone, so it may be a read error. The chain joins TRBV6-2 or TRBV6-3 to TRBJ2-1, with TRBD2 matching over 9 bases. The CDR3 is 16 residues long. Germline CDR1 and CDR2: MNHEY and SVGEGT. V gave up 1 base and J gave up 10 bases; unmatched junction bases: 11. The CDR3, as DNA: TGTGCCAGCAGTTACTGGACTAGCGCGATAAGGGAAGAGCAGTTCTTC. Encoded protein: CASSYWTSAIREEQFF.

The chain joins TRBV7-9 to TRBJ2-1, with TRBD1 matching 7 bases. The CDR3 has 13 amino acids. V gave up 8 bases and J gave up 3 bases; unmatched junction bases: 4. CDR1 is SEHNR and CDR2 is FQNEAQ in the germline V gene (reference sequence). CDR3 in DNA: TGTGCCAGCCGGGGACAGAACTACAATGAGCAGTTCTTC. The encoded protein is CASRGQNYNEQFF.

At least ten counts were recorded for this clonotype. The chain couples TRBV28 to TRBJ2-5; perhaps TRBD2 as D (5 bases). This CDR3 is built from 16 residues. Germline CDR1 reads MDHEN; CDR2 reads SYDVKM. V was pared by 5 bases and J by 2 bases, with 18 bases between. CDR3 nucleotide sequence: TGTGCCAGCAGTCCTGTTTGGGGAGAGCCACAAGAGACCCAGTACTTC. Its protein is CASSPVWGEPQETQYF.

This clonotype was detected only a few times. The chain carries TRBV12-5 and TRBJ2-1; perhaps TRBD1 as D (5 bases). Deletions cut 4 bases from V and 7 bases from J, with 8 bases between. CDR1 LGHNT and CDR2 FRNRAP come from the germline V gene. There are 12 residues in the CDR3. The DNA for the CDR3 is TGTGCTAGTGGTTATACAGGAAATGAGCAGTTCTTC. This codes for CASGYTGNEQFF.